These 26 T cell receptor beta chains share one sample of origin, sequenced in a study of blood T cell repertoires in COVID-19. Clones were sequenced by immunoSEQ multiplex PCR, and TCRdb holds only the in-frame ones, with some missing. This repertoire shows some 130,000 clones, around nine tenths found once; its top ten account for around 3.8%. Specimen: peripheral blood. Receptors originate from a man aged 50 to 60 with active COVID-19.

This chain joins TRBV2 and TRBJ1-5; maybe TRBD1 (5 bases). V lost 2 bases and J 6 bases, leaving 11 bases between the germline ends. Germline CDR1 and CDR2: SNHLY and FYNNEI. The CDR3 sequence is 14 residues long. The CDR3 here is CASSERGLGQPQHF. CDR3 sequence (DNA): TGTGCCAGCAGTGAACGGGGGTTGGGTCAGCCCCAGCATTTT.

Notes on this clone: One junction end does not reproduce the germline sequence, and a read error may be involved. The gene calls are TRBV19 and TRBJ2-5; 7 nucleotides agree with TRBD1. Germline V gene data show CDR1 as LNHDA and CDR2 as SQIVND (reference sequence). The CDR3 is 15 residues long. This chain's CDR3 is CASSMERDSQETQYF. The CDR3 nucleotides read TGTGCCAGTAGTATGGAAAGGGACAGCCAAGAAACCCAGTACTTC.

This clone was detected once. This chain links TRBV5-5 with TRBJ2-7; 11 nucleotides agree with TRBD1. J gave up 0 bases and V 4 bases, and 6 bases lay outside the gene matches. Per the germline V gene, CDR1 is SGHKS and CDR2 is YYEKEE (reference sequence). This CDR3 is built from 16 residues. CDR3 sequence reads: CASSLMDRGLSYEQYF. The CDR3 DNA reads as TGTGCCAGCAGCCTGATGGACAGGGGGCTCTCCTACGAGCAGTACTTC.

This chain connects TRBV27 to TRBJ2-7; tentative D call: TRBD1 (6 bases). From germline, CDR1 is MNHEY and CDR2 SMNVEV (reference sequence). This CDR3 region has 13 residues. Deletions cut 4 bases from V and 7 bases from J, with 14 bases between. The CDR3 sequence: CASSSSPQGEQYF. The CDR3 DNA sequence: TGTGCCAGCAGTTCTTCTCCCCAGGGGGAGCAGTACTTC.

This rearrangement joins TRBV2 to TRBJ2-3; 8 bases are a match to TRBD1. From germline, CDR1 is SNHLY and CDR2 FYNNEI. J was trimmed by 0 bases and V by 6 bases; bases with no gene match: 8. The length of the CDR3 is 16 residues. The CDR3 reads CASRDATGASTDTQYF. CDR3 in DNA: TGTGCCAGCAGAGACGCGACAGGGGCCAGCACAGATACGCAGTATTTT.

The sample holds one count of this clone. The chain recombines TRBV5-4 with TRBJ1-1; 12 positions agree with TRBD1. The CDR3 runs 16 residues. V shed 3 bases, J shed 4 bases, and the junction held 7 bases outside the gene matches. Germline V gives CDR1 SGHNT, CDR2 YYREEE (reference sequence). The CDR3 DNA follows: TGTGCCAGCAGCTCTCCGGGACAGGGGGCTCTCACTGAAGCTTTCTTT. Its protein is CASSSPGQGALTEAFF.

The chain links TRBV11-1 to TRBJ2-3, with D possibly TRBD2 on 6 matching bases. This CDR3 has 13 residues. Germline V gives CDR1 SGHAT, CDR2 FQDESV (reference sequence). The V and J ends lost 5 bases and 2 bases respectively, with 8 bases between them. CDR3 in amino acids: CASSPGVTDTQYF. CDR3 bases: TGTGCCAGCAGCCCGGGGGTCACAGATACGCAGTATTTT.

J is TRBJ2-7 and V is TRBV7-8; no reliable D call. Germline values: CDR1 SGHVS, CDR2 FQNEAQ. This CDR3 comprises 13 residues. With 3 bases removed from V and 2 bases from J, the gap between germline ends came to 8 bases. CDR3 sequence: CASSFNRAYEQYF. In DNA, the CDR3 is TGTGCCAGCAGCTTCAACAGAGCCTACGAGCAGTACTTC. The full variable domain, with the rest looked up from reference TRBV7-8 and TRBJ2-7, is GAGVSQSPRYKVAKRGQDVALRCDPISGHVSLFWYQQALGQGPEFLTYFQNEAQLDKSGLPSDRFFAERPEGSVSTLKIQRTQQEDSAVYLCASSFNRAYEQYFGPGTRLTVT.

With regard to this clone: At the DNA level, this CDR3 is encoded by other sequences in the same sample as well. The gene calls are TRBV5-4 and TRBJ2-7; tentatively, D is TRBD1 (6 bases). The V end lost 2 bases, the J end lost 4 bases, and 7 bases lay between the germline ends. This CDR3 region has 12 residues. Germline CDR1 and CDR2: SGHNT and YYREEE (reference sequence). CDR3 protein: CASSFQGYEQYF. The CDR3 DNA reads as TGTGCCAGCAGCTTTCAGGGGTACGAGCAGTACTTC. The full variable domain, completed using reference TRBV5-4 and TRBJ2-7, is ETGVTQSPTHLIKTRGQQVTLRCSSQSGHNTVSWYQQALGQGPQFIFQYYREEENGRGNFPPRFSGLQFPNYSSELNVNALELDDSALYLCASSFQGYEQYFGPGTRLTVT.

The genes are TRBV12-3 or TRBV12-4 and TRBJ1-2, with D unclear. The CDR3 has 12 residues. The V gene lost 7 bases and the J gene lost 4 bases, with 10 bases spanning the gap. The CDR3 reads CASNSRSYGYTF. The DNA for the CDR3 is TGTGCCAGCAATTCGAGGAGCTATGGCTACACCTTC.

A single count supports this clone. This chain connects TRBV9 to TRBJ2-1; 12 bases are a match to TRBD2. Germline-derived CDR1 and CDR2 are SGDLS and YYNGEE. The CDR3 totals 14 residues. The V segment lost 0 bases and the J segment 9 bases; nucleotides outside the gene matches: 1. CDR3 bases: TGTGCCAGCAGCGTAGAACTAGCGGGGGGTGAGCAGTTCTTC. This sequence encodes CASSVELAGGEQFF.

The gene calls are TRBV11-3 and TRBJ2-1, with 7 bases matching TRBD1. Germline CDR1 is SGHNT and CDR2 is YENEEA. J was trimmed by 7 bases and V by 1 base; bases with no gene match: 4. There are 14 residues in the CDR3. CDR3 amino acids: CASSLGTGANEQFF. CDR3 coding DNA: TGTGCCAGCAGCTTAGGAACAGGGGCGAATGAGCAGTTCTTC.

CDR3 in DNA: TGTGCCAGCAGTCGAACCTGGGACACGATCTCACCCCTCCACTTT. Amino acids: CASSRTWDTISPLHF. This chain uses TRBV6-5 with TRBJ1-6; weak D call: TRBD1 (6 bases). The CDR3 sequence is 15 residues long. From germline, CDR1 is MNHEY and CDR2 SVGAGI. Between the trimmed V and J ends, which lost 5 bases and 10 bases, there was a span of 18 bases.

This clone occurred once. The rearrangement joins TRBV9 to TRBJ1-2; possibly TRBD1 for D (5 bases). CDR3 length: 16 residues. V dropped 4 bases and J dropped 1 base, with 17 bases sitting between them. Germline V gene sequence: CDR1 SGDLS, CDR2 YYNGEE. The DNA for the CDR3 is TGTGCCAGCAGCCAACGGGGAGGGACCTATAACTATGGCTACACCTTC. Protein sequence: CASSQRGGTYNYGYTF. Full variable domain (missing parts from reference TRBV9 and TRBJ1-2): DSGVTQTPKHLITATGQRVTLRCSPRSGDLSVYWYQQSLDQGLQFLIQYYNGEERAKGNILERFSAQQFPDLHSELNLSSLELGDSALYFCASSQRGGTYNYGYTFGSGTRLTVV.

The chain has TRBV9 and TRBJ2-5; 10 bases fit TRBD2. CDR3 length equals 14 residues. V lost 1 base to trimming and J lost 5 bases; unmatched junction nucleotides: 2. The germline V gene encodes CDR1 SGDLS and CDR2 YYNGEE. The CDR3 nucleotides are TGTGCCAGCAGCGTATCGACTAGCGGGGAGACCCAGTACTTC. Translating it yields CASSVSTSGETQYF.

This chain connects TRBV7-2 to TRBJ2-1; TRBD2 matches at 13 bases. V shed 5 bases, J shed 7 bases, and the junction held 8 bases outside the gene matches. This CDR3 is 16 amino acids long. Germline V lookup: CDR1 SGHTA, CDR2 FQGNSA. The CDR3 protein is CASSPRTSGRGNEQFF. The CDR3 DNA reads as TGTGCCAGCAGCCCACGGACTAGCGGGAGAGGGAATGAGCAGTTCTTC.

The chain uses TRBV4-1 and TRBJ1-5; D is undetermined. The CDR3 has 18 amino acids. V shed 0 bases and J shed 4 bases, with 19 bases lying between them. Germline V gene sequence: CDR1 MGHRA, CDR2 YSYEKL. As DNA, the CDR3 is TGCGCCAGCAGCCAAGATTATCGGATATCACAGTTGAATCAGCCCCAGCATTTT. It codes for CASSQDYRISQLNQPQHF.

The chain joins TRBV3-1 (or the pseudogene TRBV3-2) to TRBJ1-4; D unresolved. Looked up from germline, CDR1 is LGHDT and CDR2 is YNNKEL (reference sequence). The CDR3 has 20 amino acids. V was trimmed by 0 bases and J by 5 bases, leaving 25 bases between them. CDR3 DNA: TGTGCCAGCAGCCAAGATCTAGGATTATCCTACGACCCCAAAAATGAAAAACTGTTTTTT. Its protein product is CASSQDLGLSYDPKNEKLFF.

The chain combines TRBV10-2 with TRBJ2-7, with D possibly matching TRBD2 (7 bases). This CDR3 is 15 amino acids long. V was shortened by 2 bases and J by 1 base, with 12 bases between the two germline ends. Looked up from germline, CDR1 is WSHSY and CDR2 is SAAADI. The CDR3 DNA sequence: TGCGCCAGCAGTGAGCCGCGGGGGCTGTCCTACGAGCAGTACTTC. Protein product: CASSEPRGLSYEQYF.

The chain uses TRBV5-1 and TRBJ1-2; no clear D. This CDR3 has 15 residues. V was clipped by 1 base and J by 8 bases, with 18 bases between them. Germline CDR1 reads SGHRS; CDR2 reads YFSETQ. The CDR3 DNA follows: TGCGCCAGCAGCTTGTCCCCTAGTCTCTACGGAGGCTACACCTTC. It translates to CASSLSPSLYGGYTF.

Written as DNA, the CDR3 is TGTGCCTGGAGTACAGTGGGCAATCAGCCCCAGCATTTT. This codes for CAWSTVGNQPQHF. The chain uses TRBV30 and TRBJ1-5; D remains unclear. Germline CDR1 is GTSNPN and CDR2 is SVGIG (reference sequence). V was clipped by 2 bases and J by 2 bases, with 7 bases between them. The CDR3 covers 13 residues.

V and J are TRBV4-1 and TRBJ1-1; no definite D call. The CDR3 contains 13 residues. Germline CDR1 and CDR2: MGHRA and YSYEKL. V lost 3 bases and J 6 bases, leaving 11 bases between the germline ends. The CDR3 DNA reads TGCGCCAGCAGCCAGACGGGAAATGCTGAAGCTTTCTTT. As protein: CASSQTGNAEAFF.

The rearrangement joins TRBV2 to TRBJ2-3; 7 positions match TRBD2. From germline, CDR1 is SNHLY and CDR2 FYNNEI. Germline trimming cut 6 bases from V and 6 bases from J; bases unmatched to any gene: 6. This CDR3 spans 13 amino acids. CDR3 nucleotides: TGTGCCAGCAGCCGACTAGCAGCTGATACGCAGTATTTT. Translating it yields CASSRLAADTQYF.

The CDR3 bases are TGTGCCAGCAGTCCATATTTGACGCCGGGCTCTGGGGCCAACGTCCTGACTTTC. The encoded protein is CASSPYLTPGSGANVLTF. The chain links TRBV27 to TRBJ2-6; D gene uncertain. This CDR3 has 18 residues. Germline V gives CDR1 MNHEY, CDR2 SMNVEV (reference sequence). Trimming cost V 5 bases and J 0 bases, with 17 bases left between them.

The CDR3, as DNA: TGTGCCACCAGTGATCGGACAGGGTACACAGATACGCAGTATTTT. Translation gives CATSDRTGYTDTQYF. The chain employs TRBV24-1 and TRBJ2-3; 8 bases are a match to TRBD1. Trimming cost V 3 bases and J 2 bases; bases outside gene matches: 3. Germline CDR1 reads KGHDR; CDR2 reads SFDVKD. This CDR3 is 15 amino acids long.

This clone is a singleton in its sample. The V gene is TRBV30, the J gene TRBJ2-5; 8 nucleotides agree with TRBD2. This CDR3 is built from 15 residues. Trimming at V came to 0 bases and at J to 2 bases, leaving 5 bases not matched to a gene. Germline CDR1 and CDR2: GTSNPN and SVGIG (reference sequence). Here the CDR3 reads CAWSVPGTRQETQYF. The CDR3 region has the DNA TGTGCCTGGAGTGTACCCGGGACTAGACAAGAGACCCAGTACTTC. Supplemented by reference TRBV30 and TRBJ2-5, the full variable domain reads SQTIHQWPATLVQPVGSPLSLECTVEGTSNPNLYWYRQAAGRGLQLLFYSVGIGQISSEVPQNLSASRPQDRQFILSSKKLLLSDSGFYLCAWSVPGTRQETQYFGPGTRLLVL.